One and the same sample provided the 23 T cell receptor beta chains below, sequenced in a study of blood T cells in healthy people across ages. The second PCR ran about 6 to 12 cycles with a sample-barcoded 5' primer and J-beta primers. TCRdb redid the calling of the 5' RACE reads with MiXCR, one entry per CDR3 protein. Of almost 1 million distinct CDR3 sequences listed, just over 50% are singletons. Sample: blood. These TCRs come from an older woman in good health.

About this clonotype: The junction departs from the called germline gene at one end, perhaps through a read error. The rearrangement uses TRBV7-2 and TRBJ2-7, with D unresolved. CDR1 and CDR2 from the germline V gene are SGHTA and FQGNSA. The CDR3 spans 17 residues. The CDR3, as DNA: TGTGCCTGCAGCATAACTGGTATGAGTATGTATTGGTACGAGCAGTACTTC. Its protein is CACSITGMSMYWYEQYF.

Only a few counts were recorded for this clonotype. The rearrangement uses TRBV29-1 and TRBJ2-7; 8 bases line up with TRBD1. Germline V gene sequence: CDR1 SQVTM, CDR2 ANQGSEA. This CDR3 is built from 14 residues. Unmatched junction bases numbered 8, after V lost 4 bases and J lost 3 bases. The CDR3 reads CSVGPGQAVYEQYF. CDR3 nucleotides: TGCAGCGTTGGACCGGGACAGGCTGTCTACGAGCAGTACTTC.

CDR3: CASSEPRGLNEQYF. CDR3 nucleotides: TGTGCCAGCAGTGAACCAAGGGGACTAAACGAGCAGTACTTC. V is TRBV6-1 and J is TRBJ2-7, with TRBD2 matching 7 bases. There are 14 residues in the CDR3. With 2 bases clipped from V and 5 bases from J, the junction kept 6 bases outside the gene matches. CDR1 and CDR2 from the germline V gene are MNHNS and SASEGT.

This clonotype was recorded once. The V and J genes are TRBV20-1 and TRBJ2-5, with 13 bases aligning to TRBD2. The J call could be wrong; TRBJ2-7 is a better fit for the DNA end. The CDR3 runs 14 residues. In germline, CDR1 is DFQATT, CDR2 SNEGSKA (reference sequence). The CDR3 reads CSASVGLAGNEQYF. The CDR3 DNA reads TGCAGTGCTAGTGTGGGACTAGCGGGAAACGAGCAGTACTTC.

The chain joins TRBV11-2 to TRBJ2-3; 10 bases are a match to TRBD2. The V gene end was trimmed by 0 bases and the J gene end by 5 bases; junction bases not matched to a gene: 8. Per the germline V gene, CDR1 is SGHAT and CDR2 is FQNNGV. The CDR3 runs to 17 residues. The CDR3 region is CASSLDRASGRGDTQYF. CDR3 sequence (DNA): TGTGCCAGCAGCTTAGATCGGGCTAGCGGGAGAGGAGATACGCAGTATTTT.

This chain uses TRBV18 with TRBJ2-5, with 8 bases lining up with TRBD1. This CDR3 is 16 amino acids long. Germline V lookup: CDR1 KGHSH, CDR2 LQKENI. J gave up 2 bases and V 1 base, and 6 bases lay outside the gene matches. CDR3 DNA: TGTGCCAGCTCACCACTCGGGACAGGACCTCAAGAGACCCAGTACTTC. Protein sequence: CASSPLGTGPQETQYF.

V gene TRBV12-3 or TRBV12-4 combines with J gene TRBJ1-4; 9 bases are shared with TRBD1. The CDR3 extends over 15 amino acids. Trimming cost V 6 bases and J 5 bases; bases outside gene matches: 7. CDR3 residues: CASSNTGTGNEKLFF. In DNA form, the CDR3 reads TGTGCCAGCAGCAACACCGGGACAGGGAATGAAAAACTGTTTTTT.

The table lists this clonotype with a few counts. The chain uses TRBV28 and TRBJ1-1; tentative D call: TRBD1 (5 bases). Deletions cut 3 bases from V and 12 bases from J, with 11 bases between. Germline V gives CDR1 MDHEN, CDR2 SYDVKM. CDR3 length: 11 amino acids. Written as DNA, the CDR3 is TGTGCCAGCAGTTTCGCAGGGAGAACTTTCTTT. Translation gives CASSFAGRTFF. Using reference TRBV28 and TRBJ1-1 for the parts outside the CDR3, the full variable domain is DVKVTQSSRYLVKRTGEKVFLECVQDMDHENMFWYRQDPGLGLRLIYFSYDVKMKEKGDIPEGYSVSREKKERFSLILESASTNQTSMYLCASSFAGRTFFGQGTRLTVV.

The CDR3 DNA sequence: TGCAGTGCTAGAAGGGGGGTTACTAGCGGGAGTTACGAGCAGTACTTC. Its translation is CSARRGVTSGSYEQYF. The chain recombines TRBV20-1 with TRBJ2-7; 11 nucleotides match TRBD2. The junction had 10 bases not matched to a gene; V was cut back by 2 bases and J by 4 bases. CDR3 length: 16 amino acids. In germline, CDR1 is DFQATT, CDR2 SNEGSKA (reference sequence).

This clonotype has more than one count but fewer than ten. The DNA of the CDR3 is TGTGCCAGCAGCCTAATCGGGACCACCTCCTACAATGAGCAGTTCTTC. It translates to CASSLIGTTSYNEQFF. J is TRBJ2-1 and V is TRBV3-1; D is possibly TRBD1 or TRBD2 (5 bases each). V lost 4 bases, J lost 0 bases, and 13 bases lay in between. The CDR3 extends over 16 amino acids. In germline, CDR1 is LGHDT, CDR2 YNNKEL (reference sequence).

V usage is TRBV25-1 and J usage is TRBJ2-6; a weak D match, TRBD2 (6 bases). The V end lost 4 bases, the J end lost 3 bases, and 13 bases lay between the germline ends. Germline assignment: CDR1 MGHDK and CDR2 SYGVNS. The CDR3 sequence is 16 residues long. DNA of the CDR3: TGTGCCAGCAGTGGGAGGGAGTCTGGTGGGGCCAACGTCCTGACTTTC. Translation gives CASSGRESGGANVLTF.

J is TRBJ1-2 and V is TRBV5-1; 8 nucleotides align to TRBD1. V shed 6 bases, J shed 4 bases, and the junction held 8 bases outside the gene matches. The length of the CDR3 is 14 residues. Germline V CDR1 and CDR2: SGHRS, YFSETQ. CDR3 region: CASTSGTGFYGYTF. DNA for the CDR3: TGCGCCAGCACTTCGGGGACAGGATTCTATGGCTACACCTTC.

The chain joins TRBV28 to TRBJ2-7; D might be TRBD2 (6 bases). Trimming shortened V by 7 bases and J by 2 bases, and 12 bases separated the two germline ends. This CDR3 has 13 residues. Germline V gives CDR1 MDHEN, CDR2 SYDVKM. CDR3 sequence: CASNNWGAYEQYF. Written as DNA, the CDR3 is TGTGCCAGCAACAACTGGGGGGCCTACGAGCAGTACTTC.

This clonotype was recorded a few times. V is TRBV7-9 and J is TRBJ2-5, with TRBD2 matching 12 bases. After removal of 6 bases from V and 5 bases from J, the junction contained 16 bases not matched to a gene. Looked up from germline, CDR1 is SEHNR and CDR2 is FQNEAQ (reference sequence). The CDR3 consists of 18 residues. The DNA for the CDR3 is TGTGCCAGCAGTCAGCCGCTGACTAGCGGGAGTTCTAAGGAGACCCAGTACTTC. This codes for CASSQPLTSGSSKETQYF.

In this sample, this clonotype turned up a few times. Here the CDR3 DNA reads TGTGCCAGCACCACCCAAGCGGGAGGGCCTCCCTACAATGAGCAGTACTTC. Translating it yields CASTTQAGGPPYNEQYF. The chain carries TRBV7-2 and TRBJ2-1, with TRBD2 matching 10 bases. The J call may be in error: the DNA end matches TRBJ2-7 better. The CDR3 sequence is 17 residues long. CDR1 and CDR2 (germline): SGHTA, FQGNSA.

V usage is TRBV29-1 and J usage is TRBJ2-2; the D is unclear. This CDR3 is built from 13 residues. Germline CDR1 SQVTM, CDR2 ANQGSEA. V gave up 3 bases and J gave up 7 bases, with 12 bases separating them. The CDR3 region has the DNA TGCAGCGTTGATGTTACTGGGTACGGGGAGCTGTTTTTT. Its translation is CSVDVTGYGELFF.

The V and J genes are TRBV7-2 and TRBJ2-3, with 12 bases that match TRBD2. The CDR3 extends over 15 amino acids. V was clipped by 7 bases and J by 5 bases; unmatched bases: 7. Germline assignment: CDR1 SGHTA and CDR2 FQGNSA. Here the CDR3 reads CASKETSGRVDTQYF. CDR3 nucleotides: TGTGCCAGCAAGGAGACTAGCGGGAGAGTAGATACGCAGTATTTT.

Details on this clonotype: A read error is possible here, since a much larger clone lies one base away. The gene calls are TRBV5-1 and TRBJ2-5; 8 bases map to TRBD1. From germline, CDR1 is SGHRS and CDR2 YFSETQ. The CDR3 is 14 residues long. The junction had 7 bases not matched to a gene; V was cut back by 4 bases and J by 5 bases. In nucleotides, the CDR3 is TGCGCCAGCAGCATCACCAGACAGGGGGAGACCCAGTACTTC. Its protein is CASSITRQGETQYF.

In the case of this clonotype: An end of the junction differs from the germline gene, which may be a read error. This chain connects TRBV4-3 to TRBJ2-5; TRBD2 matches at 10 bases. The CDR3 is 15 amino acids. From germline, CDR1 is LGHNA and CDR2 YSLEER. The CDR3 region has the DNA TGCGCCGGCAGCCACTTACTAGCGGGGCAAGAGACCCAGTACTTC. As protein: CAGSHLLAGQETQYF.

This clonotype was recorded many times. The chain is built from TRBV27 and TRBJ2-5, with 7 bases identical to TRBD1. With 8 bases clipped from V and 12 bases from J, the junction kept 9 bases outside the gene matches. The CDR3 is 11 residues long. Looked up from germline, CDR1 is MNHEY and CDR2 is SMNVEV (reference sequence). The CDR3 region has the DNA TGTGCCAGCGGCTGGACAGGATGGGAGTACTTC. Encoded protein: CASGWTGWEYF.

The genes are TRBV20-1 and TRBJ2-3; 10 positions match TRBD2. The ends lost 2 bases at V and 7 bases at J; junction bases unmatched: 6. This CDR3 has 14 residues. Germline V gene lookup returns CDR1 DFQATT and CDR2 SNEGSKA (reference sequence). In nucleotides, the CDR3 is TGCAGTGCTAGAACGCCTAGCGGGAGTTATACGCAGTATTTT. Its translation: CSARTPSGSYTQYF.

This chain links TRBV27 with TRBJ2-7; D may be TRBD2 (6 bases). The length of the CDR3 is 13 residues. CDR1 MNHEY and CDR2 SMNVEV come from the germline V gene (reference sequence). Between the trimmed V and J ends, which lost 5 bases and 4 bases, there was a span of 12 bases. The CDR3 loop is CASSARGWYEQYF. Here the CDR3 DNA reads TGTGCCAGCAGTGCCCGGGGGTGGTACGAGCAGTACTTC.

A note on this clonotype: A read error may produce the germline difference seen at one junction end. This chain links TRBV7-9 with TRBJ2-4, with 8 bases aligning to TRBD1. The end of the DNA is better explained by TRBJ2-7, so the J call may be wrong. This CDR3 spans 16 amino acids. The germline V gene has CDR1 SEHNR and CDR2 FQNEAQ (reference sequence). The CDR3 here is CSSSLGQGKNSYEQYF. As DNA, the CDR3 is TGTTCCAGCAGCTTAGGACAGGGAAAGAACTCCTACGAGCAGTACTTC.